These T cell receptor beta chains were read from a single sample in a study of PD-L1 blockade in urothelial cancer. Sequencing was performed with immunoSEQ multiplex PCR; in TCRdb, only in-frame clones are kept and a portion is missing. The data hold just under 65,000 clones, with approximately 80% observed a single time. This specimen was PBMCs, taken around atezolizumab (anti-PD-L1) treatment. Source of these receptors: a man aged 65 to 85 with urothelial cancer. The CDR3 runs from the conserved cysteine through the conserved F or W. Each record gives: V gene, D gene, J gene, clone size, CDR3 protein, CDR3 DNA. A D gene is named only where the DNA matches it firmly. A row's size may be missing; if present it is once, few, many or a size class.

V: TRBV30; D: .; J: TRBJ2-6; size: .; CDR3: CAWSVVLTSGANVLTF; DNA: TGTGCCTGGAGTGTAGTACTTACCTCTGGGGCCAACGTCCTGACTTTC
V: TRBV27; D: .; J: TRBJ1-3; size: .; CDR3: CASSSRGPLSGDTIYF; DNA: TGTGCCAGCAGTTCCCGGGGACCTCTTTCGGGGGACACCATATATTTT
V: TRBV6-6; D: .; J: TRBJ1-4; size: .; CDR3: CASSYGGGTNEKLFF; DNA: TGTGCCAGCAGTTACGGCGGGGGAACTAATGAAAAACTGTTTTTT
V: TRBV10-2; D: .; J: TRBJ1-2; size: .; CDR3: CASSESTGYNYGYTF; DNA: TGCGCCAGCAGTGAGTCGACAGGATATAACTATGGCTACACCTTC
V: TRBV18; D: .; J: TRBJ2-5; size: .; CDR3: CASSPPFSDRYQETQYF; DNA: TGTGCCAGCTCACCACCGTTCTCGGACAGATATCAAGAGACCCAGTACTTC
V: TRBV5-4; D: .; J: TRBJ1-1; size: .; CDR3: CASSEDRNTEAFF; DNA: TGTGCCAGCAGCGAGGACAGGAACACTGAAGCTTTCTTT
V: TRBV5-6; D: .; J: TRBJ2-4; size: .; CDR3: CASSWEDGHRNIQYF; DNA: TGTGCCAGCAGCTGGGAGGACGGCCACAGAAACATTCAGTACTTC
V: TRBV27; D: .; J: TRBJ1-4; size: .; CDR3: CASSLGVTTNEKLFF; DNA: TGTGCCAGCAGTCTCGGGGTGACAACTAATGAAAAACTGTTTTTT
V: TRBV11-2; D: .; J: TRBJ2-7; size: few; CDR3: CASSLSPGGRGEQYF; DNA: TGTGCCAGCAGCTTATCCCCGGGGGGCAGGGGCGAGCAGTACTTC
V: TRBV7-2; D: .; J: TRBJ2-1; size: .; CDR3: CASSSGTLRVDEQFF; DNA: TGTGCCAGCAGCTCCGGGACTCTCCGAGTGGATGAGCAGTTCTTC
V: TRBV2; D: TRBD1; J: TRBJ1-5; size: .; CDR3: CASSRDRGRQPQHF; DNA: TGTGCCAGCAGCCGGGACAGGGGTCGTCAGCCCCAGCATTTT
V: TRBV5-8; D: TRBD1; J: TRBJ1-2; size: .; CDR3: CASSSEVTGSLAGYTF; DNA: TGTGCCAGCAGCTCGGAAGTGACAGGGAGCCTGGCTGGCTACACCTTC
V: TRBV2; D: TRBD2; J: TRBJ2-1; size: once; CDR3: CASTSSLSGRSEFF; DNA: TGTGCCAGCACGTCAAGTTTAAGCGGGAGGTCGGAGTTCTTC
V: TRBV14; D: TRBD1; J: TRBJ1-2; size: .; CDR3: CASSLMTGWNYGYTF; DNA: TGTGCCAGCAGCCTTATGACAGGGTGGAACTATGGCTACACCTTC
V: TRBV28; D: .; J: TRBJ1-1; size: .; CDR3: CASSFQTEEAFF; DNA: TGTGCCAGCAGTTTCCAGACAGAGGAAGCTTTCTTT
V: TRBV6-1; D: TRBD1; J: TRBJ1-1; size: .; CDR3: CASSEALLIGTGEEGEAFF; DNA: TGTGCCAGCAGTGAAGCGCTCCTTATAGGGACAGGGGAAGAGGGTGAAGCTTTCTTT
V: TRBV13; D: .; J: TRBJ2-7; size: once; CDR3: CASSSRLFLGEQYF; DNA: TGTGCCAGCAGCTCCCGACTGTTCCTAGGCGAGCAGTACTTC
V: TRBV4-2; D: .; J: TRBJ2-6; size: .; CDR3: CASSQDTQRGANVLTF; DNA: TGTGCCAGCAGCCAAGATACCCAGCGTGGGGCCAACGTCCTGACTTTC
V: TRBV7-2; D: .; J: TRBJ1-3; size: .; CDR3: CASSLDLRGNTIYF; DNA: TGTGCCAGCAGCTTAGATCTCCGTGGAAACACCATATATTTT
V: TRBV6-5; D: .; J: TRBJ1-2; size: .; CDR3: CASGRGWSYGYTF; DNA: TGTGCCAGCGGGCGGGGCTGGAGCTATGGCTACACCTTC
V: TRBV5-4; D: TRBD2; J: TRBJ2-4; size: few; CDR3: CASSLGLAGAKNIQYF; DNA: TGTGCCAGCAGCTTGGGACTAGCGGGAGCCAAAAACATTCAGTACTTC
V: TRBV4-3; D: TRBD2; J: TRBJ2-2; size: once; CDR3: CASSPPSGAGGPRGELFF; DNA: TGCGCCAGCAGCCCTCCTTCAGGAGCGGGAGGGCCCAGGGGGGAGCTGTTTTTT
V: TRBV19; D: .; J: TRBJ2-5; size: few; CDR3: CASRRGQETQYF; DNA: TGTGCCAGTAGGCGAGGACAAGAGACCCAGTACTTC
V: TRBV7-2; D: .; J: TRBJ2-1; size: many; CDR3: CASSREAVRNEQFF; DNA: TGTGCCAGCAGCCGAGAAGCGGTTCGGAATGAGCAGTTCTTC
V: TRBV30; D: TRBD2; J: TRBJ2-7; size: .; CDR3: CAWKPGGTSGSYEQYF; DNA: TGTGCCTGGAAGCCAGGGGGGACTAGCGGGAGTTACGAGCAGTACTTC
V: TRBV5-1; D: TRBD1; J: TRBJ1-2; size: .; CDR3: CASSLDRGVDGYTF; DNA: TGCGCCAGCAGCCTGGACAGGGGTGTTGACGGCTACACCTTC
V: TRBV18; D: .; J: TRBJ2-1; size: .; CDR3: CASSLTYIIEQFF; DNA: TGTGCCAGCTCACTAACATACATTATTGAGCAGTTCTTC
V: TRBV19; D: .; J: TRBJ1-4; size: .; CDR3: CASSFGTRSEKLFF; DNA: TGTGCCAGTAGTTTCGGAACTCGGAGTGAAAAACTGTTTTTT